The present T cell receptor beta chain was sequenced within a study of blood T cells in healthy people across ages. The authors ran a second PCR of roughly 6 to 12 cycles using a sample-barcoded 5' primer and a J-beta primer mix. TCRdb used MiXCR to reprocess the 5' RACE reads, holding one entry per CDR3 protein. The sample lists 600,000 or so distinct CDR3 sequences; roughly 31% were seen once. This clonotype was seen many times. Its ends do not fully match the called genes, so a read error is possible. This CDR3 is built from 12 residues. The germline V gene encodes CDR1 SGHRS and CDR2 YFSETQ. Sequenced: blood. This TCR derives from a woman older than 75 in good health. This chain joins TRBV5-1 and TRBJ1-2, with a possible D match to TRBD1 (5 bases). The CDR3 spells CASTAGNYGYTF. CDR3 DNA: TGCGCCAGCACGGCAGGGAACTACGGCTACACCTTC.